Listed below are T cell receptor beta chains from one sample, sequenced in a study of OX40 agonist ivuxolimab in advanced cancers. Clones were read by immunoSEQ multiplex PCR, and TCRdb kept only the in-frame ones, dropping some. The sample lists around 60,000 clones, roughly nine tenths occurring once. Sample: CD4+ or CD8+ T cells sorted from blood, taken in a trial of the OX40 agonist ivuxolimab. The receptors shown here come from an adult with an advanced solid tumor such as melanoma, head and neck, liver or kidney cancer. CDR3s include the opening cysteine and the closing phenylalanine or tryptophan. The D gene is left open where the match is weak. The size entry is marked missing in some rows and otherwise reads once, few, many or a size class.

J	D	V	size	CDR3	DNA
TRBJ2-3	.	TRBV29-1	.	CSVTITLSTDTQYF	TGCAGCGTAACTATCACGCTTAGCACAGATACGCAGTATTTT
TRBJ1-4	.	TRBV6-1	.	CASSDLAGSNEKLFF	TGTGCCAGCAGTGATCTCGCAGGGTCAAATGAAAAACTGTTTTTT
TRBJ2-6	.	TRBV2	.	CASSEQHSGANVLTF	TGTGCCAGCAGTGAACAGCACTCTGGGGCCAACGTCCTGACTTTC
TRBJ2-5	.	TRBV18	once	CASSPGRQETQYF	TGTGCCAGCTCACCAGGCAGGCAAGAGACCCAGTACTTC
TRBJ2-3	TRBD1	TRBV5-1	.	CASQLQGAGDTQYF	TGCGCCAGTCAGCTACAGGGGGCAGGAGATACGCAGTATTTT
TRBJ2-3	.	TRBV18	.	CASSISTDTQYF	TGTGCCAGCTCCATCAGCACAGATACGCAGTATTTT
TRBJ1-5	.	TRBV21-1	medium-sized	CASSPKGRDRAWGNQPQHF	TGTGCCAGCAGCCCCAAAGGTAGAGACAGGGCCTGGGGCAATCAGCCCCAGCATTTT
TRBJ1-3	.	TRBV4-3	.	CASSHVANSGNTIYF	TGCGCCAGCAGCCATGTCGCGAACTCTGGAAACACCATATATTTT
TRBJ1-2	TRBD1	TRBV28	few	CASSAAGTGRDGYTF	TGTGCCAGCAGTGCCGCCGGGACAGGGCGTGATGGCTACACCTTC
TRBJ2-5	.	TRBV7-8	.	CASSLERETQYF	TGTGCCAGCAGCCTAGAACGAGAGACCCAGTACTTC
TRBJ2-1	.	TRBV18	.	CASSTYNEQFF	TGTGCCAGCTCAACCTACAATGAGCAGTTCTTC
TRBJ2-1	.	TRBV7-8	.	CARPGGPSSNSYNEQFF	TGTGCCAGACCTGGGGGACCTAGCTCAAACTCCTACAATGAGCAGTTCTTC
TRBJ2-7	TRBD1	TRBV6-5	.	CASSSRDRGYEQYF	TGTGCCAGCAGTTCCCGGGACAGGGGCTACGAGCAGTACTTC
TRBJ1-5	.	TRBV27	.	CASSRQFNQPQHF	TGTGCCAGCAGTCGACAGTTCAATCAGCCCCAGCATTTT
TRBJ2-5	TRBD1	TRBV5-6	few	CASSPRTGRGRETQYF	TGTGCCAGCAGCCCCCGGACAGGTAGAGGCAGAGAGACCCAGTACTTC
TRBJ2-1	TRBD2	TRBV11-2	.	CASSFERGPYNEQFF	TGTGCCAGCAGCTTTGAGCGGGGACCCTACAATGAGCAGTTCTTC
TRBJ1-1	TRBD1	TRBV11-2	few	CASSFHRDRAEAFF	TGTGCCAGCAGCTTTCACCGGGACAGGGCTGAAGCTTTCTTT
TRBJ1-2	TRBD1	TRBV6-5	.	CASSRTGGLGYTF	TGTGCCAGCAGTCGGACAGGGGGGCTTGGCTACACCTTC
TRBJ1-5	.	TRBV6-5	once	CASSYHRESQPQHF	TGTGCCAGCAGTTACCACCGGGAGTCCCAGCCCCAGCATTTT
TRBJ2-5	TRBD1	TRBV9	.	CASSVGQGAWETQYF	TGTGCCAGCAGCGTAGGGCAGGGGGCTTGGGAGACCCAGTACTTC
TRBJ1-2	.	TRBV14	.	CASSQDRTGGYTF	TGTGCCAGCAGCCAAGACAGGACCGGTGGCTACACCTTC
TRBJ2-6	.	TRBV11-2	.	CASSLALGYRLGGANVLTF	TGTGCCAGCAGCCTCGCGTTAGGGTATAGATTAGGTGGGGCCAACGTCCTGACTTTC
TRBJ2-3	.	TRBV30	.	CAWSVRGGSTDTQYF	TGTGCCTGGAGTGTGAGGGGGGGGAGCACAGATACGCAGTATTTT
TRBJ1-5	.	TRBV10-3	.	CAISVGGSPNQPQHF	TGTGCCATCAGTGTAGGGGGTTCCCCCAATCAGCCCCAGCATTTT
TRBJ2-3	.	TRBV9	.	CASSVGGRVHTDTQYF	TGTGCCAGCAGCGTAGGTGGCAGGGTCCACACAGATACGCAGTATTTT
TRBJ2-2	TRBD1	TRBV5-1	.	CASSIRTGTTGELFF	TGCGCCAGCAGTATAAGGACAGGGACCACCGGGGAGCTGTTTTTT
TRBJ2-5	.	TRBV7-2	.	CASSLRISGLRAQETQYF	TGTGCCAGCAGCTTAAGAATATCGGGACTGCGGGCTCAAGAGACCCAGTACTTC
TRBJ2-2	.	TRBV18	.	CASSPTSPGTGELFF	TGTGCCAGCTCGCCCACAAGCCCCGGGACCGGGGAGCTGTTTTTT
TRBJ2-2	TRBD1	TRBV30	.	CAWSVGVGTGTGELFF	TGTGCCTGGAGTGTGGGGGTCGGGACAGGGACCGGGGAGCTGTTTTTT
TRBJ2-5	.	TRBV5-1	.	CASSASARQETQYF	TGCGCCAGCAGCGCTTCGGCCAGGCAAGAGACCCAGTACTTC
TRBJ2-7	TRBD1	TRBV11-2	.	CASSSRQGAPDEQYF	TGTGCCAGCAGCTCCAGACAGGGGGCGCCGGACGAGCAGTACTTC
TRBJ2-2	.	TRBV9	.	CASSSQNTGELFF	TGTGCCAGCAGCTCCCAGAACACCGGGGAGCTGTTTTTT
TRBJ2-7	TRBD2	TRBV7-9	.	CASSSSGRGGEQYF	TGTGCCAGCAGCTCCTCGGGGCGCGGGGGCGAGCAGTACTTC
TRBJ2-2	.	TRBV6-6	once	CASTGRGVAGELFF	TGTGCCAGCACCGGCAGGGGAGTTGCCGGGGAGCTGTTTTTT
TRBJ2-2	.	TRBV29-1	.	CSVNPGGPHRGAVF	TGCAGCGTTAACCCCGGGGGGCCACACCGGGGAGCTGTTTTT
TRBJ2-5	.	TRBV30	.	CAWGGRETQYF	TGTGCCTGGGGAGGGCGGGAGACCCAGTACTTC
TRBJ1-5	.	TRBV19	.	CASSMVQGGQPQHF	TGTGCCAGTAGTATGGTACAGGGAGGACAGCCCCAGCATTTT
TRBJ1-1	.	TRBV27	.	CASTKQGFDKTTEAFF	TGTGCCAGCACGAAACAGGGATTCGATAAAACCACTGAAGCTTTCTTT
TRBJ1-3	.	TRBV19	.	CASSIISGNTIYF	TGTGCCAGTAGTATAATATCTGGAAACACCATATATTTT
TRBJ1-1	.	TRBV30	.	CAWITPTTSNTEAFF	TGTGCCTGGATTACCCCTACGACATCAAACACTGAAGCTTTCTTT
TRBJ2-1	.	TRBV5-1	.	CASSLLTSDEQFF	TGCGCCAGCAGCTTGTTAACAAGCGATGAGCAGTTCTTC